This T cell receptor (beta chain) derives from a study of PD-1 blockade in classical Hodgkin lymphoma. Study-wide results and limits: Patients who responded completely had about the same baseline diversity as newly diagnosed patients. CD8+ TCR diversity did not rise significantly by C4D1, unlike CD4+.

Note on this clone: The antigen is undetermined.

The CDR3 extends over 15 amino acids. V was clipped by 1 base and J by 5 bases, with 14 bases between them. Germline assignment: CDR1 SGHNT and CDR2 YENEEA. Repertoires were generated with immunoSEQ multiplex PCR, while TCRdb's copy carries only in-frame clones and drops some. The table includes more than 140,000 clones, around 73% detected once. Each and every patient relapsed after autologous stem cell transplantation, and patients got differing brentuximab vedotin exposure. V is TRBV11-3 and J is TRBJ2-5; a weak D match, TRBD1 (6 bases). This TCR came from a human donor with classical Hodgkin lymphoma. The sample in question was peripheral blood mononuclear cells (PBMCs), obtained before the second cycle of nivolumab. CDR3 bases: TGTGCCAGCAGCTTAGTACGAGGGGGATGGGAGACCCAGTACTTC. Protein sequence: CASSLVRGGWETQYF. The full variable domain, its missing parts supplied by reference TRBV11-3 and TRBJ2-5, is EAGVVQSPRYKIIEKKQPVAFWCNPISGHNTLYWYLQNLGQGPELLIRYENEEAVDDSQLPKDRFSAERLKGVDSTLKIQPAELGDSAVYLCASSLVRGGWETQYFGPGTRLLVL.